Detailed here is one TCR beta chain. Its antigen is undetermined. Trimming shortened V by 6 bases and J by 7 bases, and 15 bases separated the two germline ends. CDR3 length equals 13 residues. The sample is drawn from a study of T-cell reconstitution after alpha-beta-depleted transplantation in children. Unique molecular identifiers were incorporated during preparation of the TCRbeta library. TCRdb itself ran the PCR reads through MiXCR, one entry per CDR3 protein. The sample has about 980,000 distinct CDR3 sequences, about 26% seen once. Notes on the study in general: Some patients' high day-60 TCRbeta diversity was traced to surviving recipient T cells and thymic progenitors. A year had passed since transplant, and T-cell counts and diversity by then came mostly from newly produced T cells. Several hundred expanded graft clones reportedly gave rise to the alpha-beta T cells present about two months after transplant.

The rearrangement uses TRBV12-3 or TRBV12-4 and TRBJ1-1; D unresolved. The source was PBMCs, mostly from graft donor cells, collected 360 days after TCRalphabeta/CD19-depleted stem cell transplant. This TCR came from a boy younger than two who had a stem cell transplant for SCID, so the T cells may come from the graft donor. The CDR3 loop reads CASSLRWELEAFF. The CDR3 nucleotides read TGTGCCAGCAGCCTGAGGTGGGAACTTGAAGCTTTCTTT.